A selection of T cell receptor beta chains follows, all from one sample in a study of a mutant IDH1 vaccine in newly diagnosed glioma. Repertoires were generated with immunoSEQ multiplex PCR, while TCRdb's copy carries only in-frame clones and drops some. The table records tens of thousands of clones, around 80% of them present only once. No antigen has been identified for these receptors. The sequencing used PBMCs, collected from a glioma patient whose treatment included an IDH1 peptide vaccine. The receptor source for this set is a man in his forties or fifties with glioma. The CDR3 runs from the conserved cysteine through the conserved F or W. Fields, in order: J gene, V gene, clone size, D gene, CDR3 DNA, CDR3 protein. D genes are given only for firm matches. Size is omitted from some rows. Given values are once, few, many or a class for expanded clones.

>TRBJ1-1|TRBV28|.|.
TGTGCCACCGGTCCGGACACTGAAGCTTTCTTT
CATGPDTEAFF
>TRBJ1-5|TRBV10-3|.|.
TGTGCCATCAGTGCGGTCTGGGGGAGTCAGCCCCAGCATTTT
CAISAVWGSQPQHF
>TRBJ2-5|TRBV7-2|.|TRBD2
TGTGCCAGCAGCCCCCTAGGCGGGAGAGAAGAGACCCAGTACTTC
CASSPLGGREETQYF
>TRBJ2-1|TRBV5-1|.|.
TGCGCCAGCAGCCCGCAAGCGAATGAGCAGTTCTTC
CASSPQANEQFF
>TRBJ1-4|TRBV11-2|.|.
TGTGCCAGCAGCTTCGGACGACGGGAAAAACTGTTTTTT
CASSFGRREKLFF
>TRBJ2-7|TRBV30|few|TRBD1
TGTGCCTGGAAGAGGGACAGGGGAAATTACGAGCAGTACTTC
CAWKRDRGNYEQYF
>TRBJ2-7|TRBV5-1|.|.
TGCGCCAGCAGTTCCAGGGCGCCCTACGAGCAGTACTTC
CASSSRAPYEQYF
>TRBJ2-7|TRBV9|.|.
TGTGCCAGCAGCGTAGGGTTGGGGGACATAATCTCCTACGAGCAGTACTTC
CASSVGLGDIISYEQYF
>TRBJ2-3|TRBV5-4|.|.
TGTGCCAGCAGCTTAGTGGGGTCAGATACGCAGTATTTT
CASSLVGSDTQYF
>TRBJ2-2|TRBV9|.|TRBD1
TGTGCCAGCAGGGACAGGGTAACCGGGGAGCTGTTTTTT
CASRDRVTGELFF
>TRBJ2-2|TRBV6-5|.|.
TGTGCCAGCAGTCTGCCGGTCGGGGAGCTGTTTTTT
CASSLPVGELFF
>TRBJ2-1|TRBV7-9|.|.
TGTGCCAGCAGCTCTACCGGCGATGAGCAGTTCTTC
CASSSTGDEQFF
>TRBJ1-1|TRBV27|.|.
TGTGCCAGCAGTTTATTGGGGAACACTGAAGCTTTCTTT
CASSLLGNTEAFF
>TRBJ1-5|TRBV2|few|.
TGTGCCAGCCGCGGACCGATCAATCAGCCCCAGCATTTT
CASRGPINQPQHF
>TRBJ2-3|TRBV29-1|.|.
TGCAGCGTTGGGGGTGTGGGGGGTCGGACAGATACGCAGTATTTT
CSVGGVGGRTDTQYF
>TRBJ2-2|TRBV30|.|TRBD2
TGTGCCTGCCCTACGGGCCCAATGAGCGGGGGAGTAGGGGAGCTGTTTTTT
CACPTGPMSGGVGELFF
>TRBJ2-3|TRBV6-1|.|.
TGTGCCAGCAGTGAAAGTCTACCGGGGCAGTATTTT
CASSESLPGQYF
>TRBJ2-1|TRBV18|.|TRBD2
TGTGCCAGCACACTGTGGCGGGGGGACTACAATGAGCAGTTCTTC
CASTLWRGDYNEQFF
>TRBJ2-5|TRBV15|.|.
TGTGCCACCAGCAGAGGAGCTAGTGTGGAGACCCAGTACTTC
CATSRGASVETQYF
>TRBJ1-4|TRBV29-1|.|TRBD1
TGCAGCGTTCTTTCTATGACAGGGACGGGCGCTAATGAAAAACTGTTTTTT
CSVLSMTGTGANEKLFF
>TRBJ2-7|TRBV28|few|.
TGTGCCAGCAGTTTCCGGGGTCCGGCCTACGAGCAGTACTTC
CASSFRGPAYEQYF
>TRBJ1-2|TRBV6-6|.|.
TGTGCTGCAACGGCAGGCCCGTATGGCTACACCTTC
CAATAGPYGYTF
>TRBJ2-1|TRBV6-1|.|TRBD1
TGTGCCAGCGGGGACAGGGGGCGAGATGAGCAGTTCTTC
CASGDRGRDEQFF